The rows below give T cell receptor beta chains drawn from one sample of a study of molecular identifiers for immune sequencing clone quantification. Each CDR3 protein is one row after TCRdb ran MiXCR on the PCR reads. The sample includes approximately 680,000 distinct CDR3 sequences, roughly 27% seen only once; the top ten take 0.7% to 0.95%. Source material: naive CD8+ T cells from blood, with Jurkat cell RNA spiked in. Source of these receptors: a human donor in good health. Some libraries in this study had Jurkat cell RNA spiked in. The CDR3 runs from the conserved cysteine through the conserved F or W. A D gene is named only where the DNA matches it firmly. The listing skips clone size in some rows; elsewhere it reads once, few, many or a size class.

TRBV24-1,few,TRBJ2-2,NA,CATSEGGYTGELFF,TGTGCCACCAGTGAGGGGGGCTACACCGGGGAGCTGTTTTTT
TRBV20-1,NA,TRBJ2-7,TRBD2,CSARAGLAAAYEQYF,TGCAGTGCTAGAGCGGGTCTAGCGGCCGCCTACGAGCAGTACTTC
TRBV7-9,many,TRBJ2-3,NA,CASQGGLTTDTQYF,TGTGCCAGCCAAGGGGGTTTGACGACAGATACGCAGTATTTT
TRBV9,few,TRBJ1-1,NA,CASSVGYSTEAFF,TGTGCCAGCAGCGTAGGGTATAGCACTGAAGCTTTCTTT
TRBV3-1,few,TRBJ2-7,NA,CASSALSSRYEQYF,TGTGCCAGCAGCGCCCTTTCTTCTAGATACGAGCAGTACTTC
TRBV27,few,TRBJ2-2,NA,CAARNTGELFF,TGTGCCGCGAGAAACACCGGGGAGCTGTTTTTT
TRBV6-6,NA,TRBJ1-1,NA,CASTEGALNTEAFF,TGTGCCAGCACTGAAGGGGCCTTGAACACTGAAGCTTTCTTT
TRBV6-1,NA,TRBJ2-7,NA,CARRPRTCYEQYF,TGTGCCAGGAGGCCCCGGACGTGTTACGAGCAGTACTTC
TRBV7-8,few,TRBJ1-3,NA,CASSLVVVGSNGNTIYF,TGTGCCAGCAGCTTAGTTGTTGTGGGTTCAAATGGAAACACCATATATTTT
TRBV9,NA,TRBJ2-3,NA,CASSVEGAGTTDTQYF,TGTGCCAGCAGCGTAGAAGGGGCAGGGACCACAGATACGCAGTATTTT
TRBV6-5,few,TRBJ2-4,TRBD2,CASSAGLAGGPGNIQYF,TGTGCCAGCAGTGCCGGACTAGCGGGAGGGCCCGGGAACATTCAGTACTTC
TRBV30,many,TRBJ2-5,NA,CAWSVQGSAETQYF,TGTGCCTGGAGTGTACAGGGAAGCGCAGAGACCCAGTACTTC
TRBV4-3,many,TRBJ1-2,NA,CASSQDSAGAYYGYTF,TGCGCCAGCAGCCAAGATTCTGCCGGGGCGTACTATGGCTACACCTTC
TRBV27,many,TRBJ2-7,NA,CASSLGSGDYEQYF,TGTGCCAGCAGCTTAGGGTCCGGAGATTACGAGCAGTACTTC
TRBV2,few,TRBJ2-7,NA,CASSEILNGTYEQYF,TGTGCCAGCAGTGAAATTCTAAATGGCACCTACGAGCAGTACTTC
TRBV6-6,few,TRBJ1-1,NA,CASTQVPGVMNTEAFF,TGTGCCAGCACCCAGGTGCCGGGGGTAATGAACACTGAAGCTTTCTTT
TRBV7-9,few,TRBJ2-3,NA,CASSSGLGREDTQYF,TGTGCCAGCAGCTCCGGGTTGGGACGTGAAGATACGCAGTATTTT
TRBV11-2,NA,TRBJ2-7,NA,CASSEMYEQYF,TGTGCCAGCAGCGAGATGTACGAGCAGTACTTC
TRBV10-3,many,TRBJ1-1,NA,CAISDYEGAEAFF,TGTGCCATCAGTGATTATGAGGGCGCTGAAGCTTTCTTT
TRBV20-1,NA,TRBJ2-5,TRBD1,CSATDRGLLGVETQYF,TGCAGTGCTACCGACAGGGGTTTATTAGGAGTAGAGACCCAGTACTTC
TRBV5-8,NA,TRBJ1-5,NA,CASSRGGLAQHF,TGTGCCAGCAGCCGCGGGGGGCTAGCCCAGCATTTT
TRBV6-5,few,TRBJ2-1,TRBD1,CASSYGQGAYNEQFF,TGTGCCAGCAGTTACGGGCAGGGGGCATACAATGAGCAGTTCTTC
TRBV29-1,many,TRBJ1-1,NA,CSVPLSGRLTEAFF,TGCAGCGTCCCCCTGTCAGGGCGGTTGACTGAAGCTTTCTTT
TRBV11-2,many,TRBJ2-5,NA,CASSLHRQETQYF,TGTGCCAGCAGCTTACACAGACAAGAGACCCAGTACTTC
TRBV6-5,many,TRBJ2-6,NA,CASRSTGSSGANVLTF,TGTGCCAGCAGATCAACAGGGAGCTCTGGGGCCAACGTCCTGACTTTC
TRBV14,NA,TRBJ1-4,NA,CASSRLVSTTLGEKLFF,TGTGCCAGCAGTCGCCTTGTGTCGACCACACTGGGGGAAAAACTGTTTTTT
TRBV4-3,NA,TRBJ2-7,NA,CASSQGSDRTYEQYF,TGCGCCAGCAGCCAAGGTTCCGACAGAACTTACGAGCAGTACTTC
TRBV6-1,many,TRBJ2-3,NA,CASVDTLITDTQYF,TGTGCCAGTGTGGACACCCTGATCACAGATACGCAGTATTTT
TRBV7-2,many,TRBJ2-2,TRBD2,CASSPPSGRAPGELFF,TGTGCCAGCAGCCCACCTAGCGGGAGGGCCCCCGGGGAGCTGTTTTTT
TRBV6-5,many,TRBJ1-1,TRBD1,CASIGTGDNTEAFF,TGTGCCAGCATTGGGACAGGGGATAACACTGAAGCTTTCTTT
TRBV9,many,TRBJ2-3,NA,CASSVDTLASTDTQYF,TGTGCCAGCAGCGTAGATACGTTAGCGAGCACAGATACGCAGTATTTT
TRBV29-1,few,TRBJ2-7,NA,CSVERGASYEQYF,TGCAGCGTTGAGAGAGGAGCCTCCTACGAGCAGTACTTC